Presented here are 4 T cell receptor beta chains from one specimen sequenced in a study of blood T cell repertoires in COVID-19. The assay was immunoSEQ multiplex PCR, and TCRdb's table has in-frame clones only and misses some. This sample has approximately 240,000 clones; 84% occur once, and the top ten carry roughly 1.4%. The sequenced sample was peripheral blood. The receptors originated from a woman between 35 and 50 years old who had recovered from COVID-19.

This rearrangement joins TRBV10-3 to TRBJ1-2, with a tentative D call TRBD1 (6 bases). The CDR3 is made up of 13 amino acids. Germline lookup yields CDR1 ENHRY and CDR2 SYGVKD. Trimming cost V 6 bases and J 8 bases, with 16 bases left between them. The CDR3 DNA reads TGTGCCATCAGCGGGCAGGCAGGGGAAGGCTACACCTTC. Translated: CAISGQAGEGYTF.

The chain uses TRBV20-1 and TRBJ1-2; D remains ambiguous. From germline, CDR1 is DFQATT and CDR2 SNEGSKA (reference sequence). This CDR3 has 11 amino acids. V was cut by 6 bases and J by 4 bases, with 9 bases left in between. DNA for the CDR3: TGCAGTGCACAGACCTCCTATGGCTACACCTTC. As protein: CSAQTSYGYTF.

The chain is built from TRBV7-9 and TRBJ1-3; D gene unclear. With 5 bases removed from V and 6 bases from J, the gap between germline ends came to 20 bases. Per germline, CDR1 SEHNR and CDR2 FQNEAQ (reference sequence). This CDR3 has 16 residues. CDR3 region: CASSTTRGETENTIYF. The CDR3 DNA is TGTGCCAGCAGCACTACGCGCGGGGAGACGGAAAACACCATATATTTT.

CDR3 region: CASQGADEKLFF. The DNA for the CDR3 is TGTGCCAGCCAGGGGGCGGATGAAAAACTGTTTTTT. The chain has TRBV3-1 (or the pseudogene TRBV3-2) and TRBJ1-4; TRBD1 matches 8 bases. V was pared by 8 bases and J by 6 bases, with 2 bases of the junction left unmatched. The CDR3 length is 12 residues. CDR1 and CDR2 from the germline V gene are LGHDT and YNNKEL (reference sequence).